This entry lists 32 T cell receptor beta chains sequenced from one sample in a study of tumor-infiltrating lymphocytes in localized non-small cell lung cancer. Sequencing was performed with immunoSEQ multiplex PCR; in TCRdb, only in-frame clones are kept and a portion is missing. Among about 13,000 clones listed, more than 65% were seen once. The source material was lung tumor tissue. The receptors here all came from a human donor with non-small cell lung cancer.

This chain joins TRBV13 and TRBJ1-1; D gene unclear. Trimming stripped 5 bases from V and 2 bases from J, with 9 bases between. Germline CDR1 is PRHDT and CDR2 is FYEKMQ (reference sequence). There are 13 residues in the CDR3. CDR3 sequence reads: CASSKEVNTEAFF. The CDR3 DNA reads as TGTGCCAGCAGCAAAGAAGTTAACACTGAAGCTTTCTTT.

This chain joins TRBV7-2 and TRBJ2-7, with TRBD2 identical over 10 bases. The CDR3 spans 16 residues. Germline V lookup: CDR1 SGHTA, CDR2 FQGNSA. V lost 1 base to trimming and J lost 2 bases; unmatched junction nucleotides: 5. The CDR3 nucleotides read TGTGCCAGCAGCTTAGATTTCACTAGCGGGACCTACGAGCAGTACTTC. Residues: CASSLDFTSGTYEQYF.

This clone was counted once. The chain employs TRBV9 and TRBJ2-5, with D perhaps TRBD1 (5 bases). The end of the DNA aligns better with TRBJ2-7, so the J call may be wrong. CDR1 is SGDLS, CDR2 YYNGEE, per germline. CDR3 length: 14 amino acids. In nucleotides, the CDR3 is TGTGCCAGCAGCGCCTTCGACAGTCCCCACGAGCAGTACTTC. Translated, it gives CASSAFDSPHEQYF.

The chain recombines TRBV11-2 with TRBJ2-2; D remains unclear. V lost 4 bases and J lost 0, with 12 bases in between. The CDR3 covers 16 residues. Germline CDR1 is SGHAT and CDR2 is FQNNGV. The DNA for the CDR3 is TGTGCCAGCAGCTCCATCTCCACGGCGAACACCGGGGAGCTGTTTTTT. It is translated as CASSSISTANTGELFF.

The V gene is TRBV30, the J gene TRBJ1-3, with no clear D. This CDR3 region has 15 residues. Germline CDR1 reads GTSNPN; CDR2 reads SVGIG (reference sequence). Trimming cost V 0 bases and J 1 base, with 10 bases left between them. DNA of the CDR3: TGTGCCTGGAGTGTGACAAGGTTTTCTGGAAACACCATATATTTT. Its translation is CAWSVTRFSGNTIYF.

In this sample, this clone turned up a few times. The rearrangement uses TRBV10-3 and TRBJ1-5; D is uncertain. Germline V gene sequence: CDR1 ENHRY, CDR2 SYGVKD. The V gene lost 0 bases and the J gene lost 1 base, with 7 bases spanning the gap. The CDR3 extends over 15 amino acids. The CDR3: CAISESQVSNQPQHF. CDR3 nucleotide sequence: TGTGCCATCAGTGAGTCCCAAGTGAGCAATCAGCCCCAGCATTTT.

This clone has just a few counts. V gene TRBV18 combines with J gene TRBJ2-3, with 8 bases that match TRBD1. Germline CDR1 and CDR2: KGHSH and LQKENI. The trim removed 6 bases at V and 5 bases at J, leaving 13 bases unmatched. This CDR3 region has 16 residues. The CDR3 nucleotides read TGTGCCAGCTCCCCGGGACAGACAGGGGCAGGAGATACGCAGTATTTT. Protein product: CASSPGQTGAGDTQYF.

J is TRBJ2-5 and V is TRBV30; 14 nucleotides agree with TRBD2. The CDR3 covers 18 residues. The V gene's germline CDR1 is GTSNPN and CDR2 SVGIG (reference sequence). Unmatched junction bases numbered 15, after V lost 4 bases and J lost 5 bases. The CDR3 bases are TGTGCCTGGAATGACCCGACTAGCGGGAGGGCCGTTCTTGAGACCCAGTACTTC. It codes for CAWNDPTSGRAVLETQYF.

This clone was observed a handful of times. The chain combines TRBV4-3 with TRBJ2-7, with 9 bases matching TRBD1. Germline loops: CDR1 LGHNA, CDR2 YSLEER. This CDR3 is built from 14 residues. Trimming cost V 3 bases and J 2 bases; bases outside gene matches: 2. Here the CDR3 reads CASSQGTGTYEQYF. In DNA form, the CDR3 reads TGCGCCAGCAGCCAGGGGACAGGGACCTACGAGCAGTACTTC.

V is TRBV5-1 and J is TRBJ1-6; D possibly corresponds to TRBD1 (6 bases). The V end lost 9 bases, the J end lost 9 bases, and 16 bases lay between the germline ends. The length of the CDR3 is 13 residues. Germline loops: CDR1 SGHRS, CDR2 YFSETQ. The DNA of the CDR3 is TGCGCCACCAGGAAGGGGGGAGGTTCACCCCTCCACTTT. Translated, it gives CATRKGGGSPLHF.

The chain employs TRBV29-1 and TRBJ2-1, with 7 bases identical to TRBD2. CDR1 is SQVTM, CDR2 ANQGSEA, per germline. The CDR3 totals 11 residues. With 7 bases clipped from V and 9 bases from J, the junction kept 6 bases outside the gene matches. The CDR3 region is CSAWEGREQFF. The CDR3 region has the DNA TGCAGCGCCTGGGAGGGGCGTGAGCAGTTCTTC.

V gene TRBV12-1 combines with J gene TRBJ2-1. TRBV12-1 is flagged as a pseudogene. CDR3 size: 16 residues. The CDR3 reads CASSPSLGRVYNEQFF. In DNA, the CDR3 is TGTGCCAGCAGCCCCTCTTTGGGTAGGGTCTACAATGAGCAGTTCTTC.

The chain combines TRBV18 with TRBJ2-2; unclear D gene. This CDR3 is 14 amino acids long. The V end lost 2 bases, the J end lost 4 bases, and 8 bases lay between the germline ends. Germline CDR1 KGHSH, CDR2 LQKENI. The CDR3 reads CASSPVRATGELFF. In nucleotides, the CDR3 is TGTGCCAGCTCACCAGTCCGAGCCACCGGGGAGCTGTTTTTT. Full variable domain (rest looked up from reference TRBV18 and TRBJ2-2): NAGVMQNPRHLVRRRGQEARLRCSPMKGHSHVYWYRQLPEEGLKFMVYLQKENIIDESGMPKERFSAEFPKEGPSILRIQQVVRGDSAAYFCASSPVRATGELFFGEGSRLTVL.

This clone is deemed medium-sized (0.01 to 0.1%). The CDR3 nucleotides read TGTGCCAGCAGCTCCCCGGGACAGCAGACTAATGAAAAACTGTTTTTT. Amino acid sequence: CASSSPGQQTNEKLFF. The V and J genes are TRBV7-9 and TRBJ1-4; 7 positions match TRBD1. V lost 4 bases and J lost 2; bases outside the gene matches: 7. This CDR3 has 16 residues. Germline V gives CDR1 SEHNR, CDR2 FQNEAQ (reference sequence).

This chain links TRBV19 with TRBJ2-1, with 10 bases identical to TRBD2. The germline V gene has CDR1 LNHDA and CDR2 SQIVND (reference sequence). CDR3 length equals 14 residues. The V and J ends lost 5 bases and 6 bases, in that order; junction bases with no gene match: 4. This CDR3 is CASSPLAGLNEQFF. CDR3 nucleotides: TGTGCCAGTAGTCCACTAGCGGGACTCAATGAGCAGTTCTTC.

This clone was picked up a small number of times. V gene TRBV2 combines with J gene TRBJ1-5; TRBD1 might be the D (5 bases). V lost 4 bases to trimming and J lost 1 base, with 8 bases between them. This CDR3 is built from 14 residues. In germline, CDR1 is SNHLY, CDR2 FYNNEI. The CDR3 region has the DNA TGTGCCAGCAGTGCGTGGGGCAGCAATCAGCCCCAGCATTTT. Amino acid sequence: CASSAWGSNQPQHF.

This chain connects TRBV7-9 to TRBJ1-2; perhaps TRBD1 as D (6 bases). This CDR3 is built from 15 residues. V lost 0 bases to trimming and J lost 2 bases, with 10 bases between them. Germline values: CDR1 SEHNR, CDR2 FQNEAQ (reference sequence). CDR3 DNA: TGTGCCAGCAGCTTAGCGCTCAGGGGAAACTATGGCTACACCTTC. Translation: CASSLALRGNYGYTF. The whole variable domain, remainder taken from reference TRBV7-9 and TRBJ1-2, is DTGVSQNPRHKITKRGQNVTFRCDPISEHNRLYWYRQTLGQGPEFLTYFQNEAQLEKSRLLSDRFSAERPKGSFSTLEIQRTEQGDSAMYLCASSLALRGNYGYTFGSGTRLTVV.

V gene TRBV11-3 combines with J gene TRBJ2-7; possible D gene TRBD2, 6 bases. The germline CDR1 and CDR2 sequences are SGHNT and YENEEA. CDR3 length: 14 amino acids. V dropped 0 bases and J dropped 6 bases, with 12 bases sitting between them. The DNA of the CDR3 is TGTGCCAGCAGCTTAGATGGAACGGGAGTCGAGCAGTACTTC. It codes for CASSLDGTGVEQYF. The full variable domain, rest sourced from reference TRBV11-3 and TRBJ2-7, is EAGVVQSPRYKIIEKKQPVAFWCNPISGHNTLYWYLQNLGQGPELLIRYENEEAVDDSQLPKDRFSAERLKGVDSTLKIQPAELGDSAVYLCASSLDGTGVEQYFGPGTRLTVT.

The rearrangement joins TRBV6-5 to TRBJ1-1; D unclear. This CDR3 comprises 10 residues. Trimming removed 9 bases at V and 5 bases at J, with 7 bases between. The germline CDR1 and CDR2 sequences are MNHEY and SVGAGI. CDR3 DNA sequence: TGTGCCAGTGGGTATACTGAAGCTTTCTTT. It specifies CASGYTEAFF.

The chain has TRBV6-1 and TRBJ1-5; a weak D match, TRBD1 (6 bases). V was pared by 2 bases and J by 1 base, with 15 bases between. Germline values: CDR1 MNHNS, CDR2 SASEGT. The CDR3 is made up of 17 amino acids. In nucleotides, the CDR3 is TGTGCCAGCAGTGAATCCTTTGGGGGGGCGAGCAATCAGCCCCAGCATTTT. It is translated as CASSESFGGASNQPQHF.

The J gene is TRBJ2-1, the V gene TRBV29-1, with D perhaps assigned TRBD1 or TRBD2 (5 bases each). This CDR3 region has 14 residues. V shed 7 bases and J shed 6 bases, with 19 bases lying between them. Per the germline V gene, CDR1 is SQVTM and CDR2 is ANQGSEA. The CDR3 sequence: CSARGTTGGNEQFF. The CDR3 DNA reads TGCAGCGCGCGAGGCACAACTGGGGGCAATGAGCAGTTCTTC.

This clone ranks as medium-sized. The chain links TRBV19 to TRBJ2-7; 7 bases fit TRBD1. The V segment lost 3 bases and the J segment 5 bases; nucleotides outside the gene matches: 1. The germline CDR1 and CDR2 sequences are LNHDA and SQIVND (reference sequence). This CDR3 has 12 residues. The CDR3 loop is CASSIDRDEQYF. Here the CDR3 DNA reads TGTGCCAGTAGTATTGACAGGGACGAGCAGTACTTC.

The chain has TRBV30 and TRBJ1-5, with D uncertain. Trimming took 5 bases from V and 1 from J, leaving 6 bases between them. Germline lookup yields CDR1 GTSNPN and CDR2 SVGIG (reference sequence). The CDR3 has 12 amino acids. The CDR3 nucleotides are TGTGCCTGGGCATTCAGCAATCAGCCCCAGCATTTT. Amino acids: CAWAFSNQPQHF.

CDR3 DNA sequence: TGTGCCAGCAGTATAGGGCAGGGAATTCAGCCCCAGCATTTT. Amino acids: CASSIGQGIQPQHF. J is TRBJ1-5 and V is TRBV27; a possible D gene is TRBD1 (5 bases). Germline loops: CDR1 MNHEY, CDR2 SMNVEV (reference sequence). The CDR3 contains 14 residues. Trimming shortened V by 5 bases and J by 6 bases, and 14 bases separated the two germline ends.

This clone showed up just a few times. This sequence joins TRBV7-9 and TRBJ2-5; D call uncertain. The CDR3 runs 12 residues. The germline V gene has CDR1 SEHNR and CDR2 FQNEAQ (reference sequence). Trimming stripped 1 base from V and 3 bases from J, with 3 bases between. CDR3 DNA sequence: TGTGCCAGCAGCTTAGTGGAAGAGACCCAGTACTTC. The encoded protein is CASSLVEETQYF.

This chain's CDR3 is CASSPSRGFYEQYF. The CDR3 DNA follows: TGTGCCAGCAGCCCCTCACGGGGATTCTACGAGCAGTACTTC. The chain recombines TRBV7-2 with TRBJ2-7; a weak D match, TRBD2 (5 bases). V was cut by 5 bases and J by 3 bases, with 14 bases left in between. Germline V gives CDR1 SGHTA, CDR2 FQGNSA. The length of the CDR3 is 14 residues.

This chain connects TRBV5-1 to TRBJ2-1, with D possibly matching TRBD1 (5 bases). Trimming took 4 bases from V and 9 from J, leaving 20 bases between them. The CDR3 length is 15 residues. CDR1 SGHRS and CDR2 YFSETQ come from the germline V gene. The CDR3 spells CASSTGQFPQGEQFF. CDR3 nucleotide sequence: TGCGCCAGCAGCACCGGACAATTCCCCCAAGGTGAGCAGTTCTTC. The variable domain in full, completed from reference TRBV5-1 and TRBJ2-1, reads KAGVTQTPRYLIKTRGQQVTLSCSPISGHRSVSWYQQTPGQGLQFLFEYFSETQRNKGNFPGRFSGRQFSNSRSEMNVSTLELGDSALYLCASSTGQFPQGEQFFGPGTRLTVL.

The chain employs TRBV7-6 and TRBJ2-3; D remains ambiguous. CDR3 length: 13 amino acids. Germline V gives CDR1 SGHVS, CDR2 FNYEAQ. The V end was cut by 3 bases, the J end by 1 base, with 5 bases between. CDR3 bases: TGTGCCAGCAGCTTGGACGGCACAGATACGCAGTATTTT. Encoded protein: CASSLDGTDTQYF.

CDR3 in DNA: TGTGCCAGCAGCTCCCCCTACGAGCAGTACTTC. Translating gives CASSSPYEQYF. This chain connects TRBV11-2 to TRBJ2-7; the D is unclear. V dropped 4 bases and J dropped 2 bases, with 3 bases sitting between them. Germline CDR1 is SGHAT and CDR2 is FQNNGV. CDR3 length equals 11 residues.

The genes are TRBV30 and TRBJ1-4; tentative D call: TRBD1 (6 bases). Trimming left V 5 bases short and J 8 bases short, with 15 bases between. The CDR3 is 13 amino acids. Germline assignment: CDR1 GTSNPN and CDR2 SVGIG (reference sequence). The CDR3 loop is CAWEGGFGEKLFF. CDR3 in DNA: TGTGCCTGGGAGGGGGGCTTCGGCGAAAAACTGTTTTTT.

The sample holds a few counts of this clone. The J gene is TRBJ1-1, the V gene TRBV19, with a possible D match to TRBD1 (5 bases). Germline CDR1 and CDR2: LNHDA and SQIVND (reference sequence). This CDR3 spans 14 amino acids. V was shortened by 4 bases and J by 1 base, with 10 bases between the two germline ends. The CDR3 sequence is CASSRPGPNTEAFF. In DNA, the CDR3 is TGTGCCAGTAGTAGACCGGGACCGAACACTGAAGCTTTCTTT.

Sample share makes this clone medium-sized (0.01 to 0.1%). The V call is TRBV7-9, the J call TRBJ2-7; 9 bases map to TRBD1. Trimming took 1 base from V and 3 from J; bases not matched to a gene: 4. Germline assignment: CDR1 SEHNR and CDR2 FQNEAQ (reference sequence). The CDR3 extends over 15 amino acids. The CDR3 nucleotides read TGTGCCAGCAGCTTAGTGACAGGGGGTAGCTACGAGCAGTACTTC. This codes for CASSLVTGGSYEQYF.